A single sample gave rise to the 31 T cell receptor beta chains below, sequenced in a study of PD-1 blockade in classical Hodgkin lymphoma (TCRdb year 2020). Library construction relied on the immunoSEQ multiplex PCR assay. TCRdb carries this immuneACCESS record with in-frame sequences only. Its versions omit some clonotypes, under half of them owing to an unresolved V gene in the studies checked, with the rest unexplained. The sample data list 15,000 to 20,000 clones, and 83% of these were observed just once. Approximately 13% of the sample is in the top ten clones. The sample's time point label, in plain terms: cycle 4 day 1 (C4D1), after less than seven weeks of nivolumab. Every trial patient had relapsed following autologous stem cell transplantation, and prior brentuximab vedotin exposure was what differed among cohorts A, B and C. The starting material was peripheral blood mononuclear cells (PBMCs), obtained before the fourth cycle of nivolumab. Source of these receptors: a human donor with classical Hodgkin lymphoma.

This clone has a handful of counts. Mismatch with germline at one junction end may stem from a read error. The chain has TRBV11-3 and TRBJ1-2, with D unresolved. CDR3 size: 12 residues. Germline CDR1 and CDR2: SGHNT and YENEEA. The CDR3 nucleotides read TGTGCCAGCAGCCTAGATAGCGAGGGCTACACCTTC. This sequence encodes CASSLDSEGYTF.

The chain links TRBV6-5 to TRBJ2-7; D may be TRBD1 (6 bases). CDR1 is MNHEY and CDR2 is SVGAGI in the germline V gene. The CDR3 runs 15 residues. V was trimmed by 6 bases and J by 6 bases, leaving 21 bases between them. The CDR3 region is CASRENTGTRTEQYF. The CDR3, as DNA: TGTGCCAGCAGAGAGAATACCGGGACACGGACCGAGCAGTACTTC.

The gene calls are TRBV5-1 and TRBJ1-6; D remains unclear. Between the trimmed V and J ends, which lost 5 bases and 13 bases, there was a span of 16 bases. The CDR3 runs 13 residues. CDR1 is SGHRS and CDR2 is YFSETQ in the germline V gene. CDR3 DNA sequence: TGCGCCAGCAGAGTGGAGGAGGGTTCGCCCCTCCACTTT. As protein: CASRVEEGSPLHF.

CDR3 loop: CASSQAFGVTDTQYF. For the CDR3, the DNA is TGCGCCAGCAGCCAAGCCTTCGGGGTTACAGATACGCAGTATTTT. This chain joins TRBV4-3 and TRBJ2-3, with a tentative D call TRBD2 (5 bases). V gave up 1 base and J gave up 3 bases, with 11 bases separating them. The germline V gene encodes CDR1 LGHNA and CDR2 YSLEER. The CDR3 runs to 15 residues.

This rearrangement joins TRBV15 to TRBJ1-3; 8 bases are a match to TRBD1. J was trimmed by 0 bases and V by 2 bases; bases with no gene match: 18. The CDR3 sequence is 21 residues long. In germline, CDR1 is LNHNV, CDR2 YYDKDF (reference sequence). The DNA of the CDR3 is TGTGCCACCAGCAGAAATTTTACCAGGACAGGGCTCTTTTACTCTGGAAACACCATATATTTT. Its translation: CATSRNFTRTGLFYSGNTIYF.

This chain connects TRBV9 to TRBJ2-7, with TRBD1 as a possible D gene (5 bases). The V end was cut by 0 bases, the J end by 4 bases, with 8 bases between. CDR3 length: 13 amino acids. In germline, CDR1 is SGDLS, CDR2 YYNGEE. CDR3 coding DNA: TGTGCCAGCAGCGTAGAGCCAGGGTACGAGCAGTACTTC. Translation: CASSVEPGYEQYF.

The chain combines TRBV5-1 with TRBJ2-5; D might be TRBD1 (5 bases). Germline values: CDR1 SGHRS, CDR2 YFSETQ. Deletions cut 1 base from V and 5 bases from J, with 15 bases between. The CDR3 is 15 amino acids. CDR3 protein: CASSLQGTPSETQYF. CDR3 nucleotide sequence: TGCGCCAGCAGCTTGCAGGGAACACCTAGTGAGACCCAGTACTTC. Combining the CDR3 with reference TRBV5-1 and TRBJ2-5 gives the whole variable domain KAGVTQTPRYLIKTRGQQVTLSCSPISGHRSVSWYQQTPGQGLQFLFEYFSETQRNKGNFPGRFSGRQFSNSRSEMNVSTLELGDSALYLCASSLQGTPSETQYFGPGTRLLVL.

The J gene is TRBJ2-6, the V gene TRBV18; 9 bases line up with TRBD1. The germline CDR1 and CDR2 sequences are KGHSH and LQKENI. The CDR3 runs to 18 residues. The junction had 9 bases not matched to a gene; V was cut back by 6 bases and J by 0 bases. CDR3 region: CASSITGGASSGANVLTF. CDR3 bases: TGTGCCAGCTCTATCACAGGGGGCGCGAGCTCTGGGGCCAACGTCCTGACTTTC.

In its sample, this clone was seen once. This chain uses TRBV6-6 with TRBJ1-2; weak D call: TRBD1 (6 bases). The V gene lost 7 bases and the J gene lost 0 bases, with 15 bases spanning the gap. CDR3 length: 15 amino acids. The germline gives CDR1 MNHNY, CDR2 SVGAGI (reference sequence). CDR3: CASNIADSPNYGYTF. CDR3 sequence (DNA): TGTGCCAGCAATATCGCGGACAGCCCTAACTATGGCTACACCTTC.

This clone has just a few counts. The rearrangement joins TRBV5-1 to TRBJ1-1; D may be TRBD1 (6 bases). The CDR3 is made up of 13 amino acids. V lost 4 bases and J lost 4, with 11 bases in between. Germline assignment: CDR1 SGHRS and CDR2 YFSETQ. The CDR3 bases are TGCGCCAGCAGCCCGCAAGGGGGCACTGAAGCTTTCTTT. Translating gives CASSPQGGTEAFF.

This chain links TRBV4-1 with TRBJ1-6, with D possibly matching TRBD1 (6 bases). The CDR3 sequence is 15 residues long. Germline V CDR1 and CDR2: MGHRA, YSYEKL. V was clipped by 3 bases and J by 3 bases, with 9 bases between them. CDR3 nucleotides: TGCGCCAGCAGCCAGCTGGACAGCTATAATTCACCCCTCCACTTT. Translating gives CASSQLDSYNSPLHF.

CDR3: CASSLAAGSQETQYF. For the CDR3, the DNA is TGCGCCAGCAGCTTGGCCGCAGGGAGCCAAGAGACCCAGTACTTC. The chain recombines TRBV5-1 with TRBJ2-5, with D possibly being TRBD1 or TRBD2 (5 bases each). The CDR3 is 15 residues long. Looked up from germline, CDR1 is SGHRS and CDR2 is YFSETQ. Trimming stripped 0 bases from V and 1 base from J, with 10 bases between.

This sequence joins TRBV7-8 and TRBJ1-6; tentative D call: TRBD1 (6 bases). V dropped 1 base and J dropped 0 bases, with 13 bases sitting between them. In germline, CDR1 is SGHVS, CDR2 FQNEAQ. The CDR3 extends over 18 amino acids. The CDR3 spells CASSLVGALFSYNSPLHF. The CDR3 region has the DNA TGTGCCAGCAGCTTAGTGGGGGCGTTATTCTCCTATAATTCACCCCTCCACTTT.

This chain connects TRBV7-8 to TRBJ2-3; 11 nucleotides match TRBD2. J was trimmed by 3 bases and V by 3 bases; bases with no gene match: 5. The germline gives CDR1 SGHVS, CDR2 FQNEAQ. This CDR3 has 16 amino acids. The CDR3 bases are TGTGCCAGCAGCTTCTCAACTAGCGGGGGAACAGATACGCAGTATTTT. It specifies CASSFSTSGGTDTQYF.

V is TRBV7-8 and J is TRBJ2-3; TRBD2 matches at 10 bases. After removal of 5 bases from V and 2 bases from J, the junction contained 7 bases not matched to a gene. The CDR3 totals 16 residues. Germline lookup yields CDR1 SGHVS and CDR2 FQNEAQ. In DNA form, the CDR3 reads TGTGCCAGCAGCATTCAGACTAGCGGGTCCACAGATACGCAGTATTTT. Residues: CASSIQTSGSTDTQYF.

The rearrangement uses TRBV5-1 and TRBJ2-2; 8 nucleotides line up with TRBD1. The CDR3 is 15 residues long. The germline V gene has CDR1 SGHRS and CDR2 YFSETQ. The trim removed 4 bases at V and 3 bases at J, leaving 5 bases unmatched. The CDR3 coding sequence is TGCGCCAGCAGCCAGGGGGCCGCGCACACCGGGGAGCTGTTTTTT. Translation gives CASSQGAAHTGELFF.

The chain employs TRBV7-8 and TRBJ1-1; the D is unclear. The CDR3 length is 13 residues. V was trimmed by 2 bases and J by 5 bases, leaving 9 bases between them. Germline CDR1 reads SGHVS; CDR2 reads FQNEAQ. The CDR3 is CASSLIDGTEAFF. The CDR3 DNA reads TGTGCCAGCAGCTTAATCGATGGGACTGAAGCTTTCTTT.

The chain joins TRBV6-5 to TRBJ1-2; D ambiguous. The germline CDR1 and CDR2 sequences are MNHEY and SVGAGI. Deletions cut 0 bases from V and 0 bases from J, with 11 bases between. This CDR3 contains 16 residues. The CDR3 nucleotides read TGTGCCAGCAGTTACTCGTCTAAAGGGCCTAACTATGGCTACACCTTC. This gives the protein CASSYSSKGPNYGYTF.

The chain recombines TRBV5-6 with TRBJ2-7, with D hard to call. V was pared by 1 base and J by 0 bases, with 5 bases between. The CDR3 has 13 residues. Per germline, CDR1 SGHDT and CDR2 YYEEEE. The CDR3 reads CASSLILSYEQYF. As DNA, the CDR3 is TGTGCCAGCAGCTTGATCCTCTCCTACGAGCAGTACTTC.

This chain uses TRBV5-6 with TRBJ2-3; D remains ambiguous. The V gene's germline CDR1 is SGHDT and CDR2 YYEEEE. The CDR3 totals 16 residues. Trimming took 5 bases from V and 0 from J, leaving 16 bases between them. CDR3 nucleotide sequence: TGTGCCAGCAGTAAACCGGAGACATCTAGCACAGATACGCAGTATTTT. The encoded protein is CASSKPETSSTDTQYF.

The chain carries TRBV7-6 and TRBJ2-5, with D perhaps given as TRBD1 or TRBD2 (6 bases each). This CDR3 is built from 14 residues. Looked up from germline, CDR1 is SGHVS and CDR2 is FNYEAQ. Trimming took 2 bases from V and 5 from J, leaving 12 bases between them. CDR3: CASSLTGASETQYF. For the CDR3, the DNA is TGTGCCAGCAGCTTAACGGGGGCATCGGAGACCCAGTACTTC.

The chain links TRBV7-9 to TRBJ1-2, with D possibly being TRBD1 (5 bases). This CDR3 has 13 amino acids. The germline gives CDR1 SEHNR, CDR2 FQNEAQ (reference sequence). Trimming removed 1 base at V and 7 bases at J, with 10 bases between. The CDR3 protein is CASSLGAGSGYTF. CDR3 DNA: TGTGCCAGCAGCTTAGGGGCAGGGAGTGGCTACACCTTC.

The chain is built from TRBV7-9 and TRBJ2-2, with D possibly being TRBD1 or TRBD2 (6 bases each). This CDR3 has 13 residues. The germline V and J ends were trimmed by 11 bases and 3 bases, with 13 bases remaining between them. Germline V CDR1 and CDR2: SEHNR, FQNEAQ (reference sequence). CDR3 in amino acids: CAGRTVDTGELFF. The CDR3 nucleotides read TGTGCCGGGAGGACAGTCGACACCGGGGAGCTGTTTTTT.

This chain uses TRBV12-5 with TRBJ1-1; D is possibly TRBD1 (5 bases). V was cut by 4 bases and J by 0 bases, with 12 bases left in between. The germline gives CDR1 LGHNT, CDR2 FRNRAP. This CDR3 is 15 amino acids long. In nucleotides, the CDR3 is TGTGCTAGTGGTTCCCAGGGCGACTTGAACACTGAAGCTTTCTTT. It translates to CASGSQGDLNTEAFF. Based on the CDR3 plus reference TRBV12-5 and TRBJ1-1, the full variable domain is DARVTQTPRHKVTEMGQEVTMRCQPILGHNTVFWYRQTMMQGLELLAYFRNRAPLDDSGMPKDRFSAEMPDATLATLKIQPSEPRDSAVYFCASGSQGDLNTEAFFGQGTRLTVV.

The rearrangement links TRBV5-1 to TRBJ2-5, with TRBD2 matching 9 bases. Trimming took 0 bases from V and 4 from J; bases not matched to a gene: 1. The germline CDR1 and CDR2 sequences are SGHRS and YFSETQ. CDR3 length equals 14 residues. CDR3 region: CASSLVSGGETQYF. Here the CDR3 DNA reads TGCGCCAGCAGCTTGGTTAGCGGGGGAGAGACCCAGTACTTC.

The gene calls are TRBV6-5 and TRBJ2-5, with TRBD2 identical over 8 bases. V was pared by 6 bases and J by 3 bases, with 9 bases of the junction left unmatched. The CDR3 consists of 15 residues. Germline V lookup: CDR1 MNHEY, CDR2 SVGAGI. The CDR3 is CASRDSGGAKETQYF. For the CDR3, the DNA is TGTGCCAGCAGGGATTCCGGGGGGGCCAAAGAGACCCAGTACTTC.

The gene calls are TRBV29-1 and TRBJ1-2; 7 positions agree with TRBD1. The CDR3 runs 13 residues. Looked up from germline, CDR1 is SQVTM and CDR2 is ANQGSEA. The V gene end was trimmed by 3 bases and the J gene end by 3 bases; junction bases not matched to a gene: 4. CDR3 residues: CSVDGDRDYGYTF. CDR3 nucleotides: TGCAGCGTTGACGGGGACAGAGACTATGGCTACACCTTC.

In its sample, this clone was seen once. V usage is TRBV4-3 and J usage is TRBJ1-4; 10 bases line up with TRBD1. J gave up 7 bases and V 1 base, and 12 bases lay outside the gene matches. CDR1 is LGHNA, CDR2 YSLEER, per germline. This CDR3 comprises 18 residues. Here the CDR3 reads CASSQALTGGLFSEKLFF. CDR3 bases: TGCGCCAGCAGCCAAGCCCTGACAGGGGGCTTATTTAGTGAAAAACTGTTTTTT.

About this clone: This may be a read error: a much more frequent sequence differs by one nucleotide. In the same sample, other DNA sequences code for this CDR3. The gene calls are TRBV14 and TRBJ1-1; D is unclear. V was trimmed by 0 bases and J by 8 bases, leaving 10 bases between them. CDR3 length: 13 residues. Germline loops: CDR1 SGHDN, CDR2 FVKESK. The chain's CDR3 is CASSQERRMEAFF. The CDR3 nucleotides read TGTGCCAGCAGCCAAGAACGGAGGATGGAAGCTTTCTTT.

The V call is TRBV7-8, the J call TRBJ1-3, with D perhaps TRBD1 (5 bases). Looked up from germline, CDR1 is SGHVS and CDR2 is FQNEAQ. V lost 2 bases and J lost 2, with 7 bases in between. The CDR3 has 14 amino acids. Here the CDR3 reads CASSLLRAGNTIYF. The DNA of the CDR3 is TGTGCCAGCAGCTTACTCAGGGCTGGAAACACCATATATTTT.

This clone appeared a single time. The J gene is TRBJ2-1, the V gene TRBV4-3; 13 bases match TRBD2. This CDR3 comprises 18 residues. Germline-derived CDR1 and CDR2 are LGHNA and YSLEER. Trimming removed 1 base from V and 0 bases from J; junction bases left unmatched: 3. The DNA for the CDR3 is TGCGCCAGCAGCCAAGGGACTAGCGGGGGTTTCTCCTACAATGAGCAGTTCTTC. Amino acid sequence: CASSQGTSGGFSYNEQFF.